Listed here are 10 T cell receptor beta chains from one sample, sequenced in a study of blood T cell repertoires in COVID-19. Measured with immunoSEQ multiplex PCR; TCRdb has only the in-frame clones, and not every one. This table holds around 300,000 clones, 80% to 90% found once. What was sequenced was PBMCs or T cells enriched from blood (not recorded which). All receptors come from a woman between 18 and 29 years old who had recovered from COVID-19.

This rearrangement joins TRBV3-1 (or the pseudogene TRBV3-2) to TRBJ2-3; TRBD2 agrees at 7 bases. The V gene's germline CDR1 is LGHDT and CDR2 YNNKEL (reference sequence). This CDR3 spans 18 amino acids. With V trimmed by 0 bases and J by 0 bases, 9 bases remained unmatched. The CDR3 DNA reads TGTGCCAGCAGCCAAGAGGGGCCAGCGGGGACTAGCACAGATACGCAGTATTTT. Protein: CASSQEGPAGTSTDTQYF.

This clone turned up a few times. This sequence joins TRBV11-2 and TRBJ1-2; D is unclear. This CDR3 is built from 13 residues. V was pared by 4 bases and J by 7 bases, with 13 bases between. Germline V CDR1 and CDR2: SGHAT, FQNNGV. CDR3 protein: CASSSTRGGGYTF. The CDR3 nucleotides read TGTGCCAGCAGCTCGACTCGAGGTGGTGGCTACACCTTC.

In this sample, this clone turned up once. The chain has TRBV5-1 and TRBJ2-1, with TRBD2 matching 12 bases. Germline V gene lookup returns CDR1 SGHRS and CDR2 YFSETQ. This CDR3 is 22 amino acids long. The V segment lost 2 bases and the J segment 1 base; nucleotides outside the gene matches: 19. CDR3 protein: CASSFATSTTSGGRRSYNEQFF. The DNA for the CDR3 is TGCGCCAGCAGCTTCGCCACATCTACCACTAGCGGGGGGCGAAGATCCTACAATGAGCAGTTCTTC.

This clone showed up just a few times. The rearrangement uses TRBV2 and TRBJ1-2; possibly TRBD1 for D (5 bases). CDR1 is SNHLY, CDR2 FYNNEI, per germline. The CDR3 loop spans 12 amino acids. V was cut by 7 bases and J by 7 bases, with 13 bases left in between. Here the CDR3 reads CASKWGESGYTF. CDR3 nucleotides: TGTGCCAGCAAGTGGGGCGAAAGTGGCTACACCTTC.

The gene calls are TRBV5-1 and TRBJ2-7; 8 bases line up with TRBD1. Germline V gene lookup returns CDR1 SGHRS and CDR2 YFSETQ. The CDR3 runs to 15 residues. V gave up 6 bases and J gave up 1 base; unmatched junction bases: 9. The CDR3, as DNA: TGCGCCAGCAAGAAGACAGGGGCGAGATCCTACGAGCAGTACTTC. It encodes CASKKTGARSYEQYF.

The chain combines TRBV4-1 with TRBJ1-5, with TRBD1 matching over 9 bases. V lost 1 base to trimming and J lost 0 bases; unmatched junction nucleotides: 7. Germline V gene data show CDR1 as MGHRA and CDR2 as YSYEKL. The CDR3 sequence is 18 residues long. CDR3 nucleotides: TGCGCCAGCAGCCAAGGACTACAGGGGGCCTATAGCAATCAGCCCCAGCATTTT. Translation gives CASSQGLQGAYSNQPQHF.

This CDR3 reads CASSQDNSRLAGGTDTQYF. As DNA, the CDR3 is TGCGCCAGCAGCCAAGACAACTCCCGACTAGCGGGGGGCACAGATACGCAGTATTTT. V gene TRBV4-1 combines with J gene TRBJ2-3, with 12 positions matching TRBD2. The germline CDR1 and CDR2 sequences are MGHRA and YSYEKL. CDR3 length: 19 amino acids. V gave up 0 bases and J gave up 1 base; unmatched junction bases: 8.

This clone was detected many times. V usage is TRBV2 and J usage is TRBJ1-5; 9 positions match TRBD1. Germline-derived CDR1 and CDR2 are SNHLY and FYNNEI. CDR3 length: 14 residues. J was trimmed by 5 bases and V by 3 bases; bases with no gene match: 2. CDR3: CASSEGQGYQPQHF. The CDR3 DNA reads TGTGCCAGCAGTGAGGGACAGGGCTATCAGCCCCAGCATTTT.

The chain employs TRBV7-8 and TRBJ2-3, with a weak D call TRBD1 (6 bases). Germline V gene lookup returns CDR1 SGHVS and CDR2 FQNEAQ. The CDR3 consists of 16 residues. The V end lost 4 bases, the J end lost 0 bases, and 14 bases lay between the germline ends. The CDR3 sequence is CASSWPGVSSTDTQYF. The DNA for the CDR3 is TGTGCCAGCAGCTGGCCAGGGGTATCTAGCACAGATACGCAGTATTTT. Full variable domain (missing parts from reference TRBV7-8 and TRBJ2-3): GAGVSQSPRYKVAKRGQDVALRCDPISGHVSLFWYQQALGQGPEFLTYFQNEAQLDKSGLPSDRFFAERPEGSVSTLKIQRTQQEDSAVYLCASSWPGVSSTDTQYFGPGTRLTVL.

The DNA for the CDR3 is TGTGCCAGCAGCCGGACTAGCGGGGCCTTCTACGAGCAGTACTTC. Protein product: CASSRTSGAFYEQYF. The chain is built from TRBV7-6 and TRBJ2-7; 12 bases fit TRBD2. The V and J ends lost 5 bases and 3 bases, in that order; junction bases with no gene match: 5. The germline gives CDR1 SGHVS, CDR2 FNYEAQ. The CDR3 runs 15 residues. The full variable domain, completed using reference TRBV7-6 and TRBJ2-7, is GAGVSQSPRYKVTKRGQDVALRCDPISGHVSLYWYRQALGQGPEFLTYFNYEAQQDKSGLPNDRFSAERPEGSISTLTIQRTEQRDSAMYRCASSRTSGAFYEQYFGPGTRLTVT.